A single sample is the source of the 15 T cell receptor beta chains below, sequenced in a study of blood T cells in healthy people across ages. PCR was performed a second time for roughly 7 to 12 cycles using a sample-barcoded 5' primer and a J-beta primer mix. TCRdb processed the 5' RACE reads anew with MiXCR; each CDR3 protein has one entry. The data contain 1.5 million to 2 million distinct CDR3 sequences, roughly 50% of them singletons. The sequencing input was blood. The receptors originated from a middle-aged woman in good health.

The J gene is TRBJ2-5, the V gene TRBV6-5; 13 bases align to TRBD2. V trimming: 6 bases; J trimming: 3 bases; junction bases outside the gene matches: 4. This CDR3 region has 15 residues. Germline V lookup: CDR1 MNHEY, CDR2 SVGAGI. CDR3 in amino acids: CASSDGLAGEETQYF. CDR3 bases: TGTGCCAGCAGCGACGGACTAGCGGGGGAAGAGACCCAGTACTTC.

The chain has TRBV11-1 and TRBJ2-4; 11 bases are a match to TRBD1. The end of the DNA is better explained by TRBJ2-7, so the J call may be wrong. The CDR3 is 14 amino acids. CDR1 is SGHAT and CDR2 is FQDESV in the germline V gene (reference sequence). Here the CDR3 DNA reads TGTGCCAGCAGCCGGGACAGGGGGGTCCACGAGCAGTACTTC. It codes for CASSRDRGVHEQYF.

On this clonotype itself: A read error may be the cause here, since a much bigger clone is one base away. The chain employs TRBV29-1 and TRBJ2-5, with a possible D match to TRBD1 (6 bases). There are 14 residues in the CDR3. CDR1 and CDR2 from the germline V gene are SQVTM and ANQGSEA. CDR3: CSVEQDRAQGTQYF. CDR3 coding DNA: TGCAGCGTTGAGCAGGACAGAGCCCAAGGGACCCAGTACTTC.

The CDR3 nucleotides read TGTGCCAGCAGCGATACTCAGACTAGCGGGGTGGGGGAGCAGTACTTC. It codes for CASSDTQTSGVGEQYF. This chain links TRBV2 with TRBJ2-5; TRBD2 aligns across 11 bases. This CDR3 has 16 amino acids. The junction had 17 bases not matched to a gene; V was cut back by 6 bases and J by 11 bases. Per germline, CDR1 SNHLY and CDR2 FYNNEI.

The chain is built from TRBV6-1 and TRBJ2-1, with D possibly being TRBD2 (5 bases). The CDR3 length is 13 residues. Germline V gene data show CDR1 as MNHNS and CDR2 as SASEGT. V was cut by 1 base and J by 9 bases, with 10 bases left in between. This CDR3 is CASSEVEGPEQFF. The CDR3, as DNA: TGTGCCAGCAGTGAAGTCGAGGGTCCTGAGCAGTTCTTC.

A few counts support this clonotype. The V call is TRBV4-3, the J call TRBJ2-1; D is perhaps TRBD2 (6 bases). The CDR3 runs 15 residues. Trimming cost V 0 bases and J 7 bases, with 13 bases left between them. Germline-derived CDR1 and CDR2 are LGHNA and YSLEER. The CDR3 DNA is TGCGCCAGCAGCCAAGAGTGGCGGGGTGGGAATGAGCAGTTCTTC. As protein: CASSQEWRGGNEQFF.

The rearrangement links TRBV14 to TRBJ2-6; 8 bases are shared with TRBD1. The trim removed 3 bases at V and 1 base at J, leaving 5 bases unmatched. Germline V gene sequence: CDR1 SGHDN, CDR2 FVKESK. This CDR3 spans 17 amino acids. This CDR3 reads CASSQPGQESGANVLTF. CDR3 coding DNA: TGTGCCAGCAGCCAGCCGGGACAGGAGTCTGGGGCCAACGTCCTGACTTTC.

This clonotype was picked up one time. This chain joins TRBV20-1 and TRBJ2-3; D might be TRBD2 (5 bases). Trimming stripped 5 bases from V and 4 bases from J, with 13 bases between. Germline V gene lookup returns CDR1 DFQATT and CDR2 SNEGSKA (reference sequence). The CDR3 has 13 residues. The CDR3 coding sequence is TGCAGTGCTGGGTCGCCCGGGGCAGATACGCAGTATTTT. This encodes CSAGSPGADTQYF.

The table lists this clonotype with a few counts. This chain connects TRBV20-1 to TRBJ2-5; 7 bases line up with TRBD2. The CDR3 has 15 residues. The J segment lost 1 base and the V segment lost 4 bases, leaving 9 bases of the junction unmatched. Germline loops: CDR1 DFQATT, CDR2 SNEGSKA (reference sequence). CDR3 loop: CSATRAGHRQETQYF. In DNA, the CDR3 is TGCAGTGCTACCCGAGCGGGGCACCGCCAAGAGACCCAGTACTTC.

The CDR3 DNA follows: TGTGCCAGCAGTGAATTTGAAGGGACAGGGGTACTTAGCAATCAGCCCCAGCATTTT. As protein: CASSEFEGTGVLSNQPQHF. The chain links TRBV6-1 to TRBJ1-5; TRBD1 matches 10 bases. The CDR3 spans 19 residues. Per germline, CDR1 MNHNS and CDR2 SASEGT. Germline trimming cut 2 bases from V and 0 bases from J; bases unmatched to any gene: 10.

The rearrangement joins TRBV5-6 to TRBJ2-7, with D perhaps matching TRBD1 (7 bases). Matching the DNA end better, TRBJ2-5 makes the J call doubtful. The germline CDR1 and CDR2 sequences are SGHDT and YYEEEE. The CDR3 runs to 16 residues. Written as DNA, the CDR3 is TGTGCCAGCAGTTCTTCCCTGCGACAGGGAGGAGAGACCCAGTACTTC. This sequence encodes CASSSSLRQGGETQYF.

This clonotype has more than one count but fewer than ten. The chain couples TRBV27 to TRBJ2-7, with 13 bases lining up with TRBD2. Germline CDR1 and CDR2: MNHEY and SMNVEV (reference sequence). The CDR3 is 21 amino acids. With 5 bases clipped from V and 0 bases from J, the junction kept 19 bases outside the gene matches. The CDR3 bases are TGTGCCAGCAGTCCTACTAGCGGGGGGGCTCTACCCATACCTAACTCCTACGAGCAGTACTTC. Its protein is CASSPTSGGALPIPNSYEQYF.

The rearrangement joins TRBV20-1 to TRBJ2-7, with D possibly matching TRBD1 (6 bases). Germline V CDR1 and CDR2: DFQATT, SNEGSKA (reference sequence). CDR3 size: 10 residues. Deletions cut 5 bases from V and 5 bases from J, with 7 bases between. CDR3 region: CSAAGDEQYF. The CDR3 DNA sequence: TGCAGTGCTGCAGGGGACGAGCAGTACTTC.

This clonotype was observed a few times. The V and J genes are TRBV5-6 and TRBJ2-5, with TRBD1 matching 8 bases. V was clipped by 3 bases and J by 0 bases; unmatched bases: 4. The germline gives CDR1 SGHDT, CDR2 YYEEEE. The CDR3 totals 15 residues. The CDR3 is CASSSTGAHQETQYF. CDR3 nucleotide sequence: TGTGCCAGCAGCTCGACAGGGGCCCACCAAGAGACCCAGTACTTC.

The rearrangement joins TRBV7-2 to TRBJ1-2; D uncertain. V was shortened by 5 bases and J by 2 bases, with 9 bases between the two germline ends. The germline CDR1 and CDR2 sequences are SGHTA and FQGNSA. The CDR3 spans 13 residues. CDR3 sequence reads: CASSLYRNYGYTF. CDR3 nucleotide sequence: TGTGCCAGCAGCCTATATCGGAACTATGGCTACACCTTC. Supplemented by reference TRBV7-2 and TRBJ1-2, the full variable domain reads GAGVSQSPSNKVTEKGKDVELRCDPISGHTALYWYRQSLGQGLEFLIYFQGNSAPDKSGLPSDRFSAERTGGSVSTLTIQRTQQEDSAVYLCASSLYRNYGYTFGSGTRLTVV.